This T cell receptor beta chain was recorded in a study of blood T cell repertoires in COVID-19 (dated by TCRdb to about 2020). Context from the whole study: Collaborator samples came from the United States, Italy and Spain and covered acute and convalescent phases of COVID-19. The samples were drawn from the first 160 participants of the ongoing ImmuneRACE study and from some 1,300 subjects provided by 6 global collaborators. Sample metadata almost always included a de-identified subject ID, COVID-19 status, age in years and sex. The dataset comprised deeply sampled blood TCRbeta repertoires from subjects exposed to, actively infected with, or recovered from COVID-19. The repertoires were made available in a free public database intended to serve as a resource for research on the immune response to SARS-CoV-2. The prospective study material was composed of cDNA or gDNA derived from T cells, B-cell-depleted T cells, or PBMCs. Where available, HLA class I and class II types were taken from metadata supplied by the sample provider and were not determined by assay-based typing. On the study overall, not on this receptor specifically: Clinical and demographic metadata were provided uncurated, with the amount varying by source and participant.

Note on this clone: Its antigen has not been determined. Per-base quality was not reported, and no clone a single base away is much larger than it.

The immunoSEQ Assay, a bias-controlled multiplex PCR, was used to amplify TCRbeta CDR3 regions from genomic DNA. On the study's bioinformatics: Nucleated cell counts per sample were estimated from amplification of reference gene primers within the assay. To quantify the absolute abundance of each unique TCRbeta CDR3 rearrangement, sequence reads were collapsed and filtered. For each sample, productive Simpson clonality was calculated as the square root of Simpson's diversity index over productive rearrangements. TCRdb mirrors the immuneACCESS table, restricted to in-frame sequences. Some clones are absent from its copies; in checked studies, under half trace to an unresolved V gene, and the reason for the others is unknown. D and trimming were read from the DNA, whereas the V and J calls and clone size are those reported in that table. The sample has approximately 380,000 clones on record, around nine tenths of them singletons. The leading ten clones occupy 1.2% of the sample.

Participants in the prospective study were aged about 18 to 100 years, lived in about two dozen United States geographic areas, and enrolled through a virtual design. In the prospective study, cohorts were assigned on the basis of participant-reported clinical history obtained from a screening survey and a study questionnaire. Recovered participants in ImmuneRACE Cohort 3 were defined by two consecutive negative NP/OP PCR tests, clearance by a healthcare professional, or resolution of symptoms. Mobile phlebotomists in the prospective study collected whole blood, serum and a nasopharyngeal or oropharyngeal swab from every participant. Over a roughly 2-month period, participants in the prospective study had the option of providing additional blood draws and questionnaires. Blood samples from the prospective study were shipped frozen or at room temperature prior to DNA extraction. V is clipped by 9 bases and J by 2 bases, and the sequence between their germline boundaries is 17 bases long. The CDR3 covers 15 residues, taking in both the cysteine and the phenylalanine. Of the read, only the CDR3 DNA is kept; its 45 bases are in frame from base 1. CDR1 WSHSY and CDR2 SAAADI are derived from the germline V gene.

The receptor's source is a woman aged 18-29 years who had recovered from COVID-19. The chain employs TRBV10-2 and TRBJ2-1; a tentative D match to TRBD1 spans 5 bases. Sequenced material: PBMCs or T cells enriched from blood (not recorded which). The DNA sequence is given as TGCGCCAGTTGGGCCGGGCCAGGGCCCTACAATGAGCAGTTCTTC. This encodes CASWAGPGPYNEQFF.